These T cell receptor beta chains were read from a single sample in a study of spatial heterogeneity in lung cancer. TCRdb called the 5' RACE reads again in MiXCR, with one record for every CDR3 protein. The table shows more than 45,000 distinct CDR3 sequences, with approximately 5.3% occurring only once. The sample was PBMCs, taken at surgery. All receptors derive from a male donor with early-stage non-small cell lung cancer. Both conserved end residues are part of each CDR3. Fields, in order: J gene, D gene, CDR3 length, V gene, clone size, CDR3 DNA, CDR3 protein. D genes are given only for firm matches. Not all rows give a size; the values are once, few, many and, for expanded clones, a class.

TRBJ2-7 | NA | 12 | TRBV5-6 | many | TGTGCCAGCAGCTTGGCCTCCTACGAGCAGTACTTC | CASSLASYEQYF
TRBJ1-4 | NA | 14 | TRBV4-2 | many | TGTGCCAGCAGCCCAGGACAGTATAATGAAAAACTGTTTTTT | CASSPGQYNEKLFF
TRBJ2-1 | NA | 16 | TRBV4-2 | many | TGTGCCAGCAGCCAAGCCCTCGGCGAAGGGGACAATGAGCAGTTCTTC | CASSQALGEGDNEQFF
TRBJ2-5 | NA | 15 | TRBV2 | many | TGTGCCAGCAGTGTGACTTGGGACAAACAAGAGACCCAGTACTTC | CASSVTWDKQETQYF
TRBJ1-5 | NA | 13 | TRBV20-1 | many | TGCAGTGTGGGGGGCAAGGGCAATCAGCCCCAGCATTTT | CSVGGKGNQPQHF
TRBJ2-7 | NA | 15 | TRBV11-2 | once | TGTGCCAGCAGCTTAGTCCCGGACCCCAGCTACGAGCAGTACTTC | CASSLVPDPSYEQYF
TRBJ2-3 | NA | 15 | TRBV27 | many | TGTGCCAGCAGTTATCTAGCGAGCTCCACAGATACGCAGTATTTT | CASSYLASSTDTQYF
TRBJ2-2 | TRBD2 | 19 | TRBV9 | many | TGTGCCAGCAGCCGCCATACCACTAGCGGGGGTACGAAAACCGGGGAGCTGTTTTTT | CASSRHTTSGGTKTGELFF
TRBJ2-1 | NA | 13 | TRBV27 | many | TGTGCCAGCAACGGCCTTTTGAGCCATGAGCAGTTCTTC | CASNGLLSHEQFF
TRBJ2-5 | NA | 13 | TRBV5-1 | many | TGCGCCAGCAGCTTGTCGACGGGAGAGACCCAGTACTTC | CASSLSTGETQYF
TRBJ2-3 | NA | 11 | TRBV20-1 | NA | TGCAGTGCTAGTGATGCAGATACGCAGTATTTT | CSASDADTQYF
TRBJ2-7 | TRBD2 | 14 | TRBV5-1 | many | TGCGCCAGCAGCCCTGGGGAGGGTTGGTACGAGCAGTACTTC | CASSPGEGWYEQYF
TRBJ2-3 | TRBD2 | 16 | TRBV5-4 | many | TGTGCCAGCAGCTCGTATAGCGGGACACGCACAGATACGCAGTATTTT | CASSSYSGTRTDTQYF
TRBJ2-1 | TRBD2 | 18 | TRBV11-2 | few | TGTGCCAGCAGTCCATATGGCTTTCTAGCGGGAGGTAACAATGAGCAGTTCTTC | CASSPYGFLAGGNNEQFF
TRBJ2-7 | TRBD1 | 15 | TRBV9 | many | TGTGCCAGCAGCGTGGAGGGACAGGAGACCTACGAGCAGTACTTC | CASSVEGQETYEQYF
TRBJ1-1 | NA | 13 | TRBV11-1 | NA | TGTACCAGCAGCTTCATTGGGCAGGGAAAAGCTTTCTTT | CTSSFIGQGKAFF
TRBJ2-1 | NA | 15 | TRBV29-1 | NA | TGCAGCGTCTCCCCCGACCTTAGAGGGGGCAATGAGCAGTTCTTC | CSVSPDLRGGNEQFF
TRBJ2-7 | NA | 11 | TRBV7-9 | many | TGTGCCAGCAGCTCTTACTACGAGCAGTACTTC | CASSSYYEQYF
TRBJ2-1 | TRBD2 | 17 | TRBV7-8 | many | TGTGCCAGCAGCTTAGCCTTGGGACTAGTTAACTACAATGAGCAGTTCTTC | CASSLALGLVNYNEQFF
TRBJ2-1 | NA | 16 | TRBV6-6 | NA | TGTGCCAGCACGGACACCCAGGGGGGGACCTACAATGAGCAGTTCTTC | CASTDTQGGTYNEQFF
TRBJ2-7 | NA | 15 | TRBV18 | few | TGTGCCAGCTCACCTCCCGTCGGATTTAGTGGCGAGCAGTACTTC | CASSPPVGFSGEQYF
TRBJ2-7 | TRBD1 | 15 | TRBV12-3/TRBV12-4 | many | TGTGCCAGCAGTTTCCACCTGGACAGGGAAGGAGAGCAGTACTTC | CASSFHLDREGEQYF
TRBJ2-7 | NA | 13 | TRBV9 | NA | TGTGCCAGCAGCGTAGGCCCCTCCTACGAGCAGTACTTC | CASSVGPSYEQYF
TRBJ2-7 | NA | 13 | TRBV3-1 | NA | TGTGCCAGCAGCCTCTTCTCGGGGTACGAGCAGTACTTC | CASSLFSGYEQYF
TRBJ2-3 | TRBD1 | 16 | TRBV18 | many | TGTGCCAGCTCACGGACGGGACAGGGAGGCACAGATACGCAGTATTTT | CASSRTGQGGTDTQYF
TRBJ2-1 | NA | 13 | TRBV5-4 | many | TGTGCCAGCAGCTCTGACACGAGGGATGAGCAGTTCTTC | CASSSDTRDEQFF
TRBJ2-7 | TRBD1 | 13 | TRBV20-1 | NA | TGCAGTGCTGGGGACAGGGGACGCTACGAGCAGTACTTC | CSAGDRGRYEQYF
TRBJ2-5 | NA | 13 | TRBV5-1 | many | TGCGCCAGCAGCTTGGTGGGAGAGGGGACCCAGTACTTC | CASSLVGEGTQYF
TRBJ2-7 | NA | 15 | TRBV30 | many | TGTGCCTGGAGTGGAAGAAGACAGGCTCCCTACGAGCAGTACTTC | CAWSGRRQAPYEQYF
TRBJ2-3 | NA | 15 | TRBV20-1 | many | TGCAGTGCTAGGTTCTTGGGCGGTAGCACAGATACGCAGTATTTT | CSARFLGGSTDTQYF
TRBJ2-7 | NA | 13 | TRBV6-5 | many | TGTGCCAGCAGTTACGACAGAAACTACGAGCAGTACTTC | CASSYDRNYEQYF
TRBJ2-7 | NA | 16 | TRBV27 | NA | TGTGCCAGCAGTTTTAGCTCCGGGGCAAGCACCTACGAGCAGTACTTC | CASSFSSGASTYEQYF
TRBJ2-7 | TRBD1 | 13 | TRBV20-1 | NA | TGCAGTGTACCAGGACAGGGGTCAAACGAGCAGTACTTC | CSVPGQGSNEQYF
TRBJ2-5 | NA | 13 | TRBV30 | NA | TGTGCCTGGGGTTCGAGCCTCCAAGAGACCCAGTACTTC | CAWGSSLQETQYF
TRBJ2-1 | NA | 13 | TRBV7-9 | many | TGTGCCAGCAGCTTAGGGGCAGGCTATGAGCAGTTCTTC | CASSLGAGYEQFF
TRBJ2-3 | TRBD2 | 16 | TRBV3-1 | many | TGTGCCAGCAGCCAAGTAGCGGGAGGAAGAACAGATACGCAGTATTTT | CASSQVAGGRTDTQYF
TRBJ2-5 | TRBD2 | 18 | TRBV5-1 | many | TGCGCCAGCAGCTCATACCCCCGGGGACTAGCGGTCCAAGAGACCCAGTACTTC | CASSSYPRGLAVQETQYF
TRBJ2-3 | NA | 16 | TRBV11-2 | many | TGTGCCAGCAGCCCCGGGGTGGGGGCTCGCACAGATACGCAGTATTTT | CASSPGVGARTDTQYF
TRBJ1-2 | NA | 13 | TRBV27 | many | TGTGCCAGCAGTCCGACATTTTTCTATGGCTACACCTTC | CASSPTFFYGYTF
TRBJ2-7 | NA | 15 | TRBV7-2 | many | TGTGCCAGCAGCCCAAGCGTAGCGGCCTCCTACGAGCAGTACTTC | CASSPSVAASYEQYF
TRBJ2-1 | TRBD2 | 17 | TRBV6-6 | NA | TGTGCCAGCAGCCACGCAACGACTAGCGGGAGGGGTGGTGAGCAGTTCTTC | CASSHATTSGRGGEQFF
TRBJ2-7 | NA | 13 | TRBV7-9 | many | TGTGCCAGCAGCTTAGAGGTGTCCTACGAGCAGTACTTC | CASSLEVSYEQYF
TRBJ2-2 | NA | 15 | TRBV28 | many | TGTGCCAGCAGTTTGGGCACCACGAACACCGGGGAGCTGTTTTTT | CASSLGTTNTGELFF
TRBJ2-3 | TRBD2 | 15 | TRBV20-1 | many | TGCAGTGCTAGGATCTCGGCTAGCGGTTCAGCCACGCAGTATTTT | CSARISASGSATQYF
TRBJ1-4 | NA | 16 | TRBV20-1 | medium-sized | TGCAGTGCTAGAGATCTCTTTGGGGGCGAATCCGAAAAACTGTTTTTT | CSARDLFGGESEKLFF
TRBJ2-3 | TRBD2 | 15 | TRBV20-1 | NA | TGCAGTGCTAGCAGGGCGGGGGGGAGCACAGATACGCAGTATTTT | CSASRAGGSTDTQYF
TRBJ2-3 | TRBD2 | 16 | TRBV5-6 | many | TGTGCCAGCAGCCCACTAGCGGGAGGGCCAACAGATACGCAGTATTTT | CASSPLAGGPTDTQYF
TRBJ1-1 | NA | 12 | TRBV30 | few | TGTGCCTGGAGTGTACTCGGTGCTGAAGCTTTCTTT | CAWSVLGAEAFF
TRBJ2-4 | NA | 13 | TRBV12-3/TRBV12-4 | many | TGTGCCAGCAGTTTGGCTTGGGCGAACATTCAGTACTTC | CASSLAWANIQYF
TRBJ1-2 | TRBD1 | 14 | TRBV20-1 | many | TGCAGTGCTACTAATCAGGGGGCGCGGTATGGCTACACCTTC | CSATNQGARYGYTF
TRBJ1-5 | NA | 17 | TRBV6-2/TRBV6-3 | many | TGTGCCAGCAGTTACACCCTACAGGAGGTATCCGGTCAGCCCCAGCATTTT | CASSYTLQEVSGQPQHF
TRBJ2-7 | NA | 11 | TRBV30 | many | TGTGCCTGGAGTTCTCGAGAAGAGCAGTACTTC | CAWSSREEQYF